The 5 T cell receptor beta chains below were found in one sample sequenced in a study of blood T cell repertoires in COVID-19 (dated by TCRdb to about 2020). Library creation used the immunoSEQ multiplex PCR assay. TCRdb carries this immuneACCESS record with in-frame sequences only. Its versions omit some clonotypes, under half of them owing to an unresolved V gene in the studies checked, with the rest unexplained. The sample table shows about 390,000 clones, and around 87% are seen once. The ten largest clones capture about 2.5% of the sample. Sequencing was done on a sample of peripheral blood. These TCRs come from a woman aged 55 to 70 with COVID-19, enrolled during active disease.

This clone was detected once. The gene calls are TRBV2 and TRBJ1-1, with TRBD1 matching over 8 bases. The J segment lost 5 bases and the V segment lost 11 bases, leaving 7 bases of the junction unmatched. Germline V gene lookup returns CDR1 SNHLY and CDR2 FYNNEI. The CDR3 loop spans 12 amino acids. The CDR3 nucleotides are TGTGCCGGCGACAGGGGTAGGACTGAAGCTTTCTTT. It yields the protein CAGDRGRTEAFF.

The V gene is TRBV7-3, the J gene TRBJ2-1; 7 bases line up with TRBD2. Germline values: CDR1 SGHTA, CDR2 FQGTGA. V gave up 7 bases and J gave up 4 bases; unmatched junction bases: 13. This CDR3 region has 16 residues. The CDR3 sequence is CASTRNAGVSYNEQFF. CDR3 sequence (DNA): TGTGCCAGCACACGCAACGCGGGGGTCTCGTACAATGAGCAGTTCTTC. Full variable domain (remainder filled in from reference TRBV7-3 and TRBJ2-1): GAGVSQTPSNKVTEKGKYVELRCDPISGHTALYWYRQSLGQGPEFLIYFQGTGAADDSGLPNDRFFAVRPEGSVSTLKIQRTERGDSAVYLCASTRNAGVSYNEQFFGPGTRLTVL.

The chain is built from TRBV4-2 and TRBJ1-1; D is perhaps TRBD1 (5 bases). Germline CDR1 and CDR2: LGHNA and YNFKEQ. This CDR3 spans 14 amino acids. V was trimmed by 2 bases and J by 5 bases, leaving 12 bases between them. The CDR3 DNA reads TGTGCCAGCAGCCAACCCCGGGGGGGGACTGAAGCTTTCTTT. It yields the protein CASSQPRGGTEAFF.

The genes are TRBV4-1 and TRBJ2-1, with a weak D call TRBD2 (7 bases). The V gene's germline CDR1 is MGHRA and CDR2 YSYEKL. Trimming removed 4 bases from V and 6 bases from J, with 16 bases in between. This CDR3 spans 15 amino acids. The CDR3: CASSPTGGDPNEQFF. CDR3 nucleotides: TGCGCCAGCAGCCCCACGGGGGGCGATCCCAATGAGCAGTTCTTC.

The rearrangement links TRBV7-7 to TRBJ2-2; 9 nucleotides agree with TRBD1. This CDR3 is 15 amino acids long. The V gene end was trimmed by 3 bases and the J gene end by 3 bases; junction bases not matched to a gene: 2. From germline, CDR1 is SSHAT and CDR2 FNYEAQ (reference sequence). CDR3 coding DNA: TGTGCCAGCAGCTTGGACAGGGGAGACACCGGGGAGCTGTTTTTT. This translates into CASSLDRGDTGELFF.